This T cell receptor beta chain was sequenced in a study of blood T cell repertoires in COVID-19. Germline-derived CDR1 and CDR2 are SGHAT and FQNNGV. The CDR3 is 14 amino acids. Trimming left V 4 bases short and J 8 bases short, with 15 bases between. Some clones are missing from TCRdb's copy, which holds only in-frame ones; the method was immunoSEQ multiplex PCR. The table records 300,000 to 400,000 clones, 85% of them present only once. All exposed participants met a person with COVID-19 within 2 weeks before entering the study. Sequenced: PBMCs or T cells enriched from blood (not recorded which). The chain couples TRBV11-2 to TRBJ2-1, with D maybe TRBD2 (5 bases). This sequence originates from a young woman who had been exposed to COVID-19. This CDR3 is CASSSTSIQDEQFF. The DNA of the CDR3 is TGTGCCAGCAGCTCCACTAGTATCCAGGATGAGCAGTTCTTC.